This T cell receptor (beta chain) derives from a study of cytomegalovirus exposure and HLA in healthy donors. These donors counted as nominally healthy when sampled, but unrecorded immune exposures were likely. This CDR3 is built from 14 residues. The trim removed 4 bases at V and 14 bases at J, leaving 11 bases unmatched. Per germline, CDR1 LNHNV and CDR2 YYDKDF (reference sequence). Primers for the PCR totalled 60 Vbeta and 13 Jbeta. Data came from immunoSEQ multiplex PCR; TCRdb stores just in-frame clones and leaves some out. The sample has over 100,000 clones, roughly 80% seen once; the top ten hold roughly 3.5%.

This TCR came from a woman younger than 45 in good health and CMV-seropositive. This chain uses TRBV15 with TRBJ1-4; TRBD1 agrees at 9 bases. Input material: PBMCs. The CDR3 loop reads CATSKSRDREELFF. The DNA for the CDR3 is TGTGCCACCAGCAAGTCCCGGGACAGGGAAGAGCTGTTTTTT.